Listed here are 20 T cell receptor beta chains from one sample, sequenced in a study of shared clonotypes between healthy human individuals. Profiling relied on immunoSEQ multiplex PCR, and the TCRdb table lists in-frame clones only, not all of them. The sample carries more than 850,000 clones, 75% to 80% recorded once. Source material: memory CD4+ T cells from PBMCs. Subset described: CD45RA-negative fraction. The receptor source for this set is a man between 18 and 35 years old in good health. Some clones in this sample may be carry-over from other donors' samples.

This sequence joins TRBV7-9 and TRBJ1-1; a weak D match, TRBD1 (6 bases). CDR1 is SEHNR, CDR2 FQNEAQ, per germline (reference sequence). The CDR3 totals 11 residues. The ends were cut back, 5 bases at V and 8 bases at J, with 9 bases in the middle. The CDR3 nucleotides read TGTGCCAGCAGCCTTAGGGGGGAAGCTTTCTTT. It yields the protein CASSLRGEAFF.

The genes are TRBV5-1 and TRBJ2-2, with D unresolved. This CDR3 has 13 residues. Germline V gene data show CDR1 as SGHRS and CDR2 as YFSETQ. The ends were cut back, 6 bases at V and 3 bases at J, with 9 bases in the middle. CDR3 DNA sequence: TGCGCCAGCACCTTCCAGTACACCGGGGAGCTGTTTTTT. This codes for CASTFQYTGELFF.

The chain combines TRBV5-1 with TRBJ2-3, with 8 nucleotides matching TRBD2. The V gene end was trimmed by 5 bases and the J gene end by 1 base; junction bases not matched to a gene: 3. Germline assignment: CDR1 SGHRS and CDR2 YFSETQ. The CDR3 length is 14 residues. CDR3 bases: TGCGCCAGCAGAGCGGGAGCGGGCACAGATACGCAGTATTTT. Protein product: CASRAGAGTDTQYF.

V and J are TRBV28 and TRBJ2-7; TRBD2 might be the D (6 bases). V was cut by 6 bases and J by 3 bases, with 15 bases left in between. The CDR3 totals 14 residues. Germline CDR1 is MDHEN and CDR2 is SYDVKM. The CDR3 nucleotides read TGTGCCAGCAGCTTCGCGGGGCCCGTCTACGAGCAGTACTTC. As protein: CASSFAGPVYEQYF.

This clone was counted between two and nine times. The same CDR3 also results from other DNA sequences found in this sample. The CDR3 DNA is TGTGCCAGCAGTGTTCCGGGACAGCCCCAGCATTTT. Translated: CASSVPGQPQHF. The V and J genes are TRBV28 and TRBJ1-5; D gene ambiguous. There are 12 residues in the CDR3. In germline, CDR1 is MDHEN, CDR2 SYDVKM. The ends were cut back, 5 bases at V and 7 bases at J, with 9 bases in the middle.

This chain joins TRBV4-2 and TRBJ1-1; possibly TRBD1 for D (5 bases). Trimming removed 1 base from V and 4 bases from J, with 10 bases in between. The CDR3 loop spans 14 amino acids. CDR1 and CDR2 (germline): LGHNA, YNFKEQ. The CDR3 region has the DNA TGTGCCAGCAGCCAAGCGGGCAGGGCCACTGAAGCTTTCTTT. Its translation is CASSQAGRATEAFF.

V is TRBV15 and J is TRBJ1-1; 9 bases fit TRBD1. Trimming took 5 bases from V and 1 from J; bases not matched to a gene: 5. Looked up from germline, CDR1 is LNHNV and CDR2 is YYDKDF (reference sequence). The CDR3 covers 15 residues. The DNA for the CDR3 is TGTGCCACCAGCCCTCTGGGACAGGGGAACACTGAAGCTTTCTTT. Translated: CATSPLGQGNTEAFF. The full variable domain, rest sourced from reference TRBV15 and TRBJ1-1, is DAMVIQNPRYQVTQFGKPVTLSCSQTLNHNVMYWYQQKSSQAPKLLFHYYDKDFNNEADTPDNFQSRRPNTSFCFLDIRSPGLGDTAMYLCATSPLGQGNTEAFFGQGTRLTVV.

This chain joins TRBV11-2 and TRBJ2-7, with D hard to call. Germline-derived CDR1 and CDR2 are SGHAT and FQNNGV. The CDR3 consists of 13 residues. The V gene lost 2 bases and the J gene lost 3 bases, with 8 bases spanning the gap. CDR3 sequence: CASSLNPGYEQYF. CDR3 DNA: TGTGCCAGCAGCTTAAACCCGGGCTACGAGCAGTACTTC.

Points on this clone: Other nucleotide sequences in the sample specify the same CDR3. The chain employs TRBV7-2 and TRBJ2-3; D may match TRBD1 or TRBD2 (5 bases each). CDR1 and CDR2 from the germline V gene are SGHTA and FQGNSA. V was cut by 5 bases and J by 0 bases, with 12 bases left in between. The CDR3 loop spans 15 amino acids. The DNA for the CDR3 is TGTGCCAGCAGCCTGGGGGTGACTAGCACAGATACGCAGTATTTT. Its translation is CASSLGVTSTDTQYF.

The V gene is TRBV28, the J gene TRBJ2-7; 11 bases match TRBD2. The CDR3 contains 14 residues. Losses at the gene ends were 7 bases for V and 2 bases for J; bases not matched to a gene: 4. The V gene's germline CDR1 is MDHEN and CDR2 SYDVKM. CDR3 region: CASIGTSGPYEQYF. The CDR3 nucleotides are TGTGCCAGCATTGGGACTAGCGGTCCCTACGAGCAGTACTTC.

The rearrangement uses TRBV6-6 and TRBJ2-6, with no clear D. V was shortened by 8 bases and J by 0 bases, with 5 bases between the two germline ends. The CDR3 is 13 amino acids. Germline lookup yields CDR1 MNHNY and CDR2 SVGAGI (reference sequence). The DNA for the CDR3 is TGTGCCAGCGCTGGCTCTGGGGCCAACGTCCTGACTTTC. It specifies CASAGSGANVLTF.

About this clone itself: The same CDR3 is also encoded by other DNA sequences in this sample. The chain has TRBV5-1 and TRBJ2-5; 10 bases are a match to TRBD1. This CDR3 has 14 amino acids. CDR1 and CDR2 (germline): SGHRS, YFSETQ. The V and J ends lost 4 bases and 3 bases, in that order; junction bases with no gene match: 3. The CDR3: CASSPGQGKETQYF. CDR3 nucleotide sequence: TGCGCCAGCAGCCCGGGACAGGGGAAAGAGACCCAGTACTTC. Full variable domain (rest looked up from reference TRBV5-1 and TRBJ2-5): KAGVTQTPRYLIKTRGQQVTLSCSPISGHRSVSWYQQTPGQGLQFLFEYFSETQRNKGNFPGRFSGRQFSNSRSEMNVSTLELGDSALYLCASSPGQGKETQYFGPGTRLLVL.

The chain combines TRBV27 with TRBJ2-3; 10 nucleotides align to TRBD2. The junction had 9 bases not matched to a gene; V was cut back by 2 bases and J by 1 base. Germline assignment: CDR1 MNHEY and CDR2 SMNVEV (reference sequence). The CDR3 consists of 18 residues. The CDR3 reads CASSLRASGSRGTDTQYF. The CDR3 coding sequence is TGTGCCAGCAGTTTACGGGCTAGCGGGAGTAGGGGCACAGATACGCAGTATTTT.

This clone showed up just once. V and J are TRBV7-2 and TRBJ2-1; 8 positions agree with TRBD2. The CDR3 length is 12 residues. V trimming: 5 bases; J trimming: 14 bases; junction bases outside the gene matches: 8. The germline CDR1 and CDR2 sequences are SGHTA and FQGNSA. The CDR3 DNA follows: TGTGCCAGCAGCACCCCGGGACTAGTGAAGTTCTTC. It encodes CASSTPGLVKFF.

This clone turned up a few times. The J gene is TRBJ1-4, the V gene TRBV11-2; D is undetermined. V shed 2 bases and J shed 0 bases, with 7 bases lying between them. The CDR3 is 15 amino acids. CDR1 SGHAT and CDR2 FQNNGV come from the germline V gene. Written as DNA, the CDR3 is TGTGCCAGCAGCTTATCCGTACCAACTAATGAAAAACTGTTTTTT. Residues: CASSLSVPTNEKLFF.

J is TRBJ2-7 and V is TRBV6-1, with D possibly TRBD2 on 6 matching bases. Trimming shortened V by 2 bases and J by 5 bases, and 16 bases separated the two germline ends. The CDR3 spans 15 residues. In germline, CDR1 is MNHNS, CDR2 SASEGT. CDR3: CASSELRGNRDEQYF. The CDR3 DNA reads as TGTGCCAGCAGTGAATTACGGGGGAACAGAGACGAGCAGTACTTC.

The chain uses TRBV15 and TRBJ2-7, with D possibly being TRBD1 or TRBD2 (5 bases each). This CDR3 region has 11 residues. Trimming left V 0 bases short and J 12 bases short, with 9 bases between. From germline, CDR1 is LNHNV and CDR2 YYDKDF (reference sequence). Here the CDR3 reads CATSRDTGLYF. As DNA, the CDR3 is TGTGCCACCAGCAGAGATACGGGGCTGTACTTC. The full variable domain, completed using reference TRBV15 and TRBJ2-7, is DAMVIQNPRYQVTQFGKPVTLSCSQTLNHNVMYWYQQKSSQAPKLLFHYYDKDFNNEADTPDNFQSRRPNTSFCFLDIRSPGLGDTAMYLCATSRDTGLYFGPGTRLTVT.

The chain recombines TRBV9 with TRBJ2-5; 8 positions agree with TRBD1. CDR1 is SGDLS, CDR2 YYNGEE, per germline. J gave up 4 bases and V 3 bases, and 14 bases lay outside the gene matches. CDR3 length equals 17 residues. In DNA, the CDR3 is TGTGCCAGCAGCGCACGTGGACCGACAGGGGCTGGAGAGACCCAGTACTTC. This codes for CASSARGPTGAGETQYF.

The rearrangement uses TRBV4-2 and TRBJ2-7; TRBD2 matches 12 bases. The CDR3 contains 15 residues. V was clipped by 1 base and J by 3 bases; unmatched bases: 1. Germline CDR1 LGHNA, CDR2 YNFKEQ. Here the CDR3 reads CASSQGLAGDYEQYF. CDR3 DNA sequence: TGTGCCAGCAGCCAAGGACTAGCGGGAGACTACGAGCAGTACTTC.

This clone showed up just a few times. Other nucleotide sequences in the sample specify the same CDR3. This chain uses TRBV4-3 with TRBJ1-4, with D hard to call. This CDR3 region has 15 residues. Germline CDR1 reads LGHNA; CDR2 reads YSLEER. The germline V and J ends were trimmed by 4 bases and 4 bases, with 13 bases remaining between them. CDR3 in amino acids: CASSRNGILNEKLFF. CDR3 sequence (DNA): TGCGCCAGCAGCCGAAACGGAATCCTTAATGAAAAACTGTTTTTT.